What follows is one T cell receptor (beta chain) and its context. These data are taken from a study of shared clonotypes between healthy human individuals. Assay used: immunoSEQ multiplex PCR; TCRdb lists only in-frame clones, some missing. The top ten clones hold 0.13% of a sample with some 2 million clones, 85% to 95% of them seen once. This CDR3 spans 16 amino acids. The germline V gene has CDR1 LNHDA and CDR2 SQIVND (reference sequence). Trimming cost V 3 bases and J 4 bases; bases outside gene matches: 8. The rearrangement links TRBV19 to TRBJ2-5; 10 bases fit TRBD2. Input material: naive CD4+ T cells sorted from blood. Subset specified: CD45RA+ positively selected. The sequence derives from a man between 18 and 35 years old in good health. Here the CDR3 reads CASSILPAGGLETQYF. The CDR3 region has the DNA TGTGCCAGTAGTATTTTGCCAGCGGGGGGGTTAGAGACCCAGTACTTC. The whole variable domain, filled in from reference TRBV19 and TRBJ2-5, reads DGGITQSPKYLFRKEGQNVTLSCEQNLNHDAMYWYRQDPGQGLRLIYYSQIVNDFQKGDIAEGYSVSREKKESFPLTVTSAQKNPTAFYLCASSILPAGGLETQYFGPGTRLLVL.